Listed below are T cell receptor beta chains from one sample, sequenced in a study of T cells expressing NK-cell markers. TCRdb re-called the 5' RACE reads; one entry per CDR3 protein, DNA not given. Its listing shows about 460,000 distinct CDR3 sequences. Sequenced sample: blood T cells: a sorted CD56 or NKG2C T cell subset, CD4+ or CD8+ T cells, or bulk PBMC T cells (not recorded which). The receptors derive from a woman between 45 and 65 years old in good health. Both conserved end residues are part of each CDR3. The order of the fields is CDR3 length, J gene, V gene, CDR3 protein.

length: 15
J: TRBJ2-2
V: TRBV5-1
CDR3: CASSFNPGGGGELFF

length: 13
J: TRBJ1-1
V: TRBV29-1
CDR3: CSGRSVLNTEAFF

length: 17
J: TRBJ2-6
V: TRBV5-6
CDR3: CASSRDRFLSGANVLTF

length: 15
J: TRBJ1-1
V: TRBV7-9
CDR3: CASSPHLGGFTEAFF

length: 13
J: TRBJ2-1
V: TRBV29-1
CDR3: CSVEDRGRNEQFF

length: 14
J: TRBJ2-6
V: TRBV4-1
CDR3: CASWRGSGANVLTF

length: 16
J: TRBJ2-3
V: TRBV27
CDR3: CASSFIAGASADTQYF

length: 14
J: TRBJ2-3
V: TRBV4-1
CDR3: CASSHPTLGLTQYF

length: 14
J: TRBJ2-1
V: TRBV28
CDR3: CAAHSDRSDNEQFF

length: 15
J: TRBJ2-3
V: TRBV10-3
CDR3: CASSGSPAGTDTQYF

length: 14
J: TRBJ2-3
V: TRBV19
CDR3: CASRPSGATDTQYF

length: 14
J: TRBJ2-1
V: TRBV4-1
CDR3: CASSQVAGGDEQFF

length: 11
J: TRBJ1-2
V: TRBV24-1
CDR3: CATSDSSRYTF

length: 14
J: TRBJ1-2
V: TRBV28
CDR3: CASSHGQSLYGYTF

length: 15
J: TRBJ2-1
V: TRBV5-1
CDR3: CASRVGTQDYNEQFF

length: 13
J: TRBJ2-1
V: TRBV29-1
CDR3: CSVPGQGGNEQFF

length: 18
J: TRBJ2-3
V: TRBV25-1
CDR3: CASSNMEGDISSTDTQYF

length: 17
J: TRBJ1-1
V: TRBV15
CDR3: CATSRDKTSGGNTEAFF

length: 16
J: TRBJ2-6
V: TRBV24-1
CDR3: CATSRSPSSGANVLTF

length: 11
J: TRBJ2-3
V: TRBV20-1
CDR3: CSARAKDTQYF

length: 16
J: TRBJ2-7
V: TRBV7-8
CDR3: CASSLDGRGWTYEQYF

length: 17
J: TRBJ1-1
V: TRBV7-3
CDR3: CASSLMGQRAMNTEAFF

length: 15
J: TRBJ1-5
V: TRBV27
CDR3: CASSFGQLSNQPQHF

length: 16
J: TRBJ2-3
V: TRBV15
CDR3: CATSSRTSSSTDTQYF

length: 13
J: TRBJ2-3
V: TRBV19
CDR3: CASTPAGADTQYF

length: 16
J: TRBJ2-3
V: TRBV4-1
CDR3: CASSQVPRGLTDTQYF

length: 15
J: TRBJ2-4
V: TRBV20-1
CDR3: CSASSGLVAKNIQYF

length: 16
J: TRBJ2-3
V: TRBV5-1
CDR3: CASSASTSGGTDTQYF

length: 14
J: TRBJ2-3
V: TRBV5-1
CDR3: CASRVGTETDTQYF

length: 13
J: TRBJ1-2
V: TRBV7-9
CDR3: CASSLDSIYGYTF

length: 19
J: TRBJ2-1
V: TRBV7-2
CDR3: CASSLGTSGGHFQYNEQFF

length: 14
J: TRBJ1-5
V: TRBV12-5
CDR3: CASGSDRGNQPQHF

length: 14
J: TRBJ2-1
V: TRBV12-3/TRBV12-4
CDR3: CATLPGVGLNEQFF

length: 15
J: TRBJ2-2
V: TRBV5-5
CDR3: CASTGQGARTGELFF

length: 13
J: TRBJ1-5
V: TRBV29-1
CDR3: CSVSPGLNQPQHF

length: 16
J: TRBJ2-1
V: TRBV4-1
CDR3: CASSQPLAGNRNEQFF

length: 12
J: TRBJ2-5
V: TRBV5-1
CDR3: CASSSLLETQYF

length: 18
J: TRBJ2-3
V: TRBV6-1
CDR3: CASSSPQGIVARTDTQYF

length: 13
J: TRBJ2-7
V: TRBV5-1
CDR3: CASSLNDNYEQYF

length: 16
J: TRBJ2-5
V: TRBV4-2
CDR3: CASSPGLAGRPETQYF

length: 14
J: TRBJ1-1
V: TRBV11-2
CDR3: CASSSLGQNTEAFF